The following is a TCR beta chain sequence with its context. Its antigen is not known. The data are from a study of shared clonotypes between healthy human individuals. On the study more broadly: Each donor had three CD4 naive, three CD4 memory, two CD8 naive and one CD8 memory plate. Regarding the study as a whole: Owing to a small donor count, the genetic and exposure-history diversity represented was limited.

Profiled with immunoSEQ multiplex PCR; TCRdb holds only in-frame clones, not every one. The table records millions of clones, approximately 95% of them present only once. CDR1 SGHTA and CDR2 FQGNSA come from the germline V gene. This CDR3 contains 16 residues. V lost 6 bases and J lost 7; bases outside the gene matches: 13. Sequenced sample: naive CD4+ T cells from PBMCs. Indicated subset: CD45RA+ positively selected. This chain links TRBV7-2 with TRBJ2-7; TRBD2 aligns across 12 bases. The source of this sequence is a man younger than 30 in good health. Some clones in this sample may be carry-over from other donors' samples. The CDR3 DNA is TGTGCCAGCAGGAGTGGCCTAGCGGGAGGGCCAGGGGAGCAGTACTTC. It is translated as CASRSGLAGGPGEQYF.